This passage covers 25 T cell receptor beta chains from one sample sequenced in a study of T cell repertoires in ileal Crohn's disease. The assay was immunoSEQ multiplex PCR, and TCRdb's table has in-frame clones only and misses some. The sample records 15,000 to 20,000 clones, under 95% being singletons. Sequencing was carried out using ileal tissue. The receptors originated from an adult with Crohn's disease.

The chain employs TRBV6-1 and TRBJ1-4; D possibly corresponds to TRBD1 (5 bases). Germline CDR1 is MNHNS and CDR2 is SASEGT. The CDR3 spans 16 residues. Trimming left V 1 base short and J 12 bases short, with 21 bases between. In DNA, the CDR3 is TGTGCCAGCAGTGAAGGCTACATGGGTTTGGGAGGGGAACTGTTTTTT. Protein: CASSEGYMGLGGELFF.

This clone was picked up one time. The chain links TRBV6-1 to TRBJ2-7; the match to TRBD1 covers 10 bases. The CDR3 contains 13 residues. V was clipped by 8 bases and J by 3 bases; unmatched bases: 4. CDR1 MNHNS and CDR2 SASEGT come from the germline V gene. The CDR3 bases are TGTGCCAGCTTTGGACAGGGGGGCTACGAGCAGTACTTC. It yields the protein CASFGQGGYEQYF.

The chain carries TRBV27 and TRBJ2-3; no reliable D call. This CDR3 is built from 13 residues. V was shortened by 1 base and J by 2 bases, with 4 bases between the two germline ends. Germline V gene lookup returns CDR1 MNHEY and CDR2 SMNVEV (reference sequence). CDR3 in DNA: TGTGCCAGCAGTTTATTGTACACAGATACGCAGTATTTT. Its translation is CASSLLYTDTQYF.

V usage is TRBV29-1 and J usage is TRBJ2-3; 7 nucleotides agree with TRBD1. V was pared by 4 bases and J by 0 bases, with 4 bases of the junction left unmatched. This CDR3 comprises 14 residues. Germline loops: CDR1 SQVTM, CDR2 ANQGSEA. CDR3 bases: TGCAGCGTTGGACAGGGAGAAAGCACAGATACGCAGTATTTT. Amino acids: CSVGQGESTDTQYF.

J is TRBJ2-1 and V is TRBV10-1, with 7 bases lining up with TRBD2. The junction had 5 bases not matched to a gene; V was cut back by 4 bases and J by 2 bases. This CDR3 has 15 amino acids. Germline CDR1 and CDR2: WNHNN and SYGVQD (reference sequence). In DNA form, the CDR3 reads TGCGCCAGCAGTGTCGCGGGGGTCCCCTACAATGAGCAGTTCTTC. Its translation: CASSVAGVPYNEQFF.

The V and J genes are TRBV27 and TRBJ2-5; TRBD1 matches at 10 bases. Per germline, CDR1 MNHEY and CDR2 SMNVEV (reference sequence). V trimming: 5 bases; J trimming: 5 bases; junction bases outside the gene matches: 8. The CDR3 is made up of 15 amino acids. CDR3 DNA sequence: TGTGCCAGCAGTACGACAGGGGGCGCGGCGGAGACCCAGTACTTC. It codes for CASSTTGGAAETQYF.

The chain joins TRBV9 to TRBJ1-3, with D uncertain. The CDR3 spans 17 residues. Trimming left V 3 bases short and J 1 base short, with 17 bases between. CDR1 is SGDLS, CDR2 YYNGEE, per germline. The CDR3 here is CASSASSTAVSGNTIYF. The CDR3 bases are TGTGCCAGCAGCGCTAGCTCCACGGCCGTATCTGGAAACACCATATATTTT.

The rearrangement links TRBV7-5 to TRBJ1-6; the table names TRBD1, a call not compared with the DNA. TRBV7-5 is annotated as a pseudogene. The CDR3 has 14 residues. The CDR3 region is CVRSQGQGGSPLHF. The CDR3 DNA reads as TGTGTCAGAAGCCAAGGACAGGGTGGGTCACCCCTCCACTTT.

V and J are TRBV7-6 and TRBJ2-7; D gene uncertain. The V gene lost 1 base and the J gene lost 6 bases, with 16 bases spanning the gap. The CDR3 is 15 residues long. Germline V gives CDR1 SGHVS, CDR2 FNYEAQ. The CDR3 nucleotides are TGTGCCAGCAGCTTAGAGCCCTTCTTCACGGGCGAGCAGTACTTC. It codes for CASSLEPFFTGEQYF. The full variable domain, rest sourced from reference TRBV7-6 and TRBJ2-7, is GAGVSQSPRYKVTKRGQDVALRCDPISGHVSLYWYRQALGQGPEFLTYFNYEAQQDKSGLPNDRFSAERPEGSISTLTIQRTEQRDSAMYRCASSLEPFFTGEQYFGPGTRLTVT.

The rearrangement joins TRBV4-1 to TRBJ2-2, with D possibly being TRBD2 (6 bases). The CDR3 spans 15 residues. The V end lost 3 bases, the J end lost 1 base, and 9 bases lay between the germline ends. Germline CDR1 MGHRA, CDR2 YSYEKL. CDR3: CASSQGRGNTGELFF. The CDR3 DNA follows: TGCGCCAGCAGCCAGGGGCGGGGGAACACCGGGGAGCTGTTTTTT.

The chain combines TRBV27 with TRBJ1-1; 8 bases fit TRBD1. This CDR3 has 13 residues. Germline V gene lookup returns CDR1 MNHEY and CDR2 SMNVEV (reference sequence). V shed 9 bases, J shed 0 bases, and the junction held 3 bases outside the gene matches. CDR3 DNA sequence: TGTGCCAGTGGACAGGGAATGAACACTGAAGCTTTCTTT. Protein sequence: CASGQGMNTEAFF.

The rearrangement uses TRBV7-3 and TRBJ1-6; D is possibly TRBD1 (5 bases). The CDR3 is 18 residues long. Germline CDR1 and CDR2: SGHTA and FQGTGA. Trimming took off 0 bases at V and 4 bases at J, with 16 bases between the two ends. CDR3: CASSLTGTAGGYNSPLHF. The DNA of the CDR3 is TGTGCCAGCAGCTTAACGGGGACGGCCGGAGGGTATAATTCACCCCTCCACTTT.

This chain links TRBV5-6 with TRBJ1-5, with D possibly matching TRBD1 (6 bases). Trimming cost V 0 bases and J 9 bases, with 16 bases left between them. CDR3 size: 15 residues. Germline V gene sequence: CDR1 SGHDT, CDR2 YYEEEE. This CDR3 reads CASSLAQGPLGPQHF. Written as DNA, the CDR3 is TGTGCCAGCAGCTTGGCCCAGGGGCCGTTGGGGCCCCAGCATTTT.

This clone has only one observation. The V gene is TRBV18, the J gene TRBJ2-7; no clear D. Germline CDR1 KGHSH, CDR2 LQKENI. V was pared by 6 bases and J by 4 bases, with 16 bases between. The CDR3 runs to 14 residues. The CDR3 sequence is CASSSEFPPYEQYF. The DNA of the CDR3 is TGTGCCAGCTCCTCGGAGTTTCCTCCGTACGAGCAGTACTTC.

The CDR3 region is CASSDRDYGYTF. In DNA form, the CDR3 reads TGTGCCAGCAGTGACAGGGACTATGGCTACACCTTC. V usage is TRBV25-1 and J usage is TRBJ1-2; perhaps TRBD1 as D (5 bases). Germline V gene data show CDR1 as MGHDK and CDR2 as SYGVNS. V was trimmed by 3 bases and J by 3 bases, leaving 5 bases between them. This CDR3 contains 12 residues.

The genes are TRBV19 and TRBJ2-2, with a weak D call TRBD1 (5 bases). V lost 3 bases to trimming and J lost 4 bases, with 12 bases between them. Germline V gene sequence: CDR1 LNHDA, CDR2 SQIVND (reference sequence). This CDR3 has 15 residues. CDR3 loop: CASSMSGWGTGELFF. DNA for the CDR3: TGTGCCAGTAGTATGTCAGGGTGGGGCACCGGGGAGCTGTTTTTT.

The gene calls are TRBV27 and TRBJ1-1, with TRBD1 identical over 8 bases. This CDR3 comprises 15 residues. Trimming took 6 bases from V and 3 from J; bases not matched to a gene: 9. Per germline, CDR1 MNHEY and CDR2 SMNVEV (reference sequence). The CDR3 sequence is CASRPDRDWDTEAFF. The DNA for the CDR3 is TGTGCCAGCAGACCGGACAGGGATTGGGACACTGAAGCTTTCTTT.

The chain recombines TRBV19 with TRBJ2-6; no clear D gene. CDR1 and CDR2 from the germline V gene are LNHDA and SQIVND (reference sequence). The CDR3 totals 13 residues. The V gene lost 9 bases and the J gene lost 0 bases, with 6 bases spanning the gap. The CDR3 loop is CASLRSGANVLTF. In nucleotides, the CDR3 is TGTGCCAGCCTGCGCTCTGGGGCCAACGTCCTGACTTTC.

The J gene is TRBJ1-5, the V gene TRBV14, with D maybe TRBD1 (5 bases). CDR3 length: 15 residues. In germline, CDR1 is SGHDN, CDR2 FVKESK. The V gene lost 4 bases and the J gene lost 3 bases, with 13 bases spanning the gap. The CDR3 coding sequence is TGTGCCAGCAGCCCGGCGGGGGGGGTCAATCAGCCCCAGCATTTT. This translates into CASSPAGGVNQPQHF.

The J gene is TRBJ1-4, the V gene TRBV6-4, with 9 bases lining up with TRBD1. Per germline, CDR1 MRHNA and CDR2 SNTAGT. The CDR3 covers 15 residues. The V segment lost 6 bases and the J segment 6 bases; nucleotides outside the gene matches: 8. The CDR3 spells CASRETGGADEKLFF. The CDR3 DNA is TGTGCCAGCAGGGAAACAGGGGGCGCCGATGAAAAACTGTTTTTT.

The chain recombines TRBV7-2 with TRBJ2-7, with TRBD2 matching 7 bases. CDR3 length: 17 residues. Germline V gives CDR1 SGHTA, CDR2 FQGNSA. The V segment lost 4 bases and the J segment 1 base; nucleotides outside the gene matches: 13. CDR3 residues: CASSSNQPSGLSYEQYF. CDR3 DNA: TGTGCCAGCAGCTCGAACCAACCTAGCGGCCTTTCCTACGAGCAGTACTTC.

The V gene is TRBV6-6, the J gene TRBJ2-7; TRBD1 matches 8 bases. Germline V gene data show CDR1 as MNHNY and CDR2 as SVGAGI (reference sequence). V lost 5 bases, J lost 2 bases, and 8 bases stayed unmatched. The CDR3 has 15 amino acids. Here the CDR3 reads CASSPRDRLAYEQYF. The CDR3 DNA reads TGTGCCAGCAGTCCACGGGACAGGTTGGCCTACGAGCAGTACTTC.

V and J are TRBV4-3 and TRBJ2-3, with D unresolved. This CDR3 is built from 15 residues. Germline CDR1 is LGHNA and CDR2 is YSLEER. Trimming took off 4 bases at V and 1 base at J, with 12 bases between the two ends. The DNA of the CDR3 is TGCGCCAGCAGCCGTTCGGCCCGGGGCACAGATACGCAGTATTTT. Amino acids: CASSRSARGTDTQYF.

V usage is TRBV7-2 and J usage is TRBJ1-2; no reliable D call. The V and J ends lost 0 bases and 0 bases respectively, with 14 bases between them. The V gene's germline CDR1 is SGHTA and CDR2 FQGNSA. This CDR3 has 17 residues. CDR3 DNA sequence: TGTGCCAGCAGCTTAGCGGCGGCAGAAGGTTCTAACTATGGCTACACCTTC. Its translation is CASSLAAAEGSNYGYTF.

V gene TRBV7-2 combines with J gene TRBJ2-7; D perhaps matches TRBD1 (6 bases). The V end was cut by 5 bases, the J end by 2 bases, with 13 bases between. Looked up from germline, CDR1 is SGHTA and CDR2 is FQGNSA. This CDR3 comprises 14 residues. The CDR3: CASSTGTRAYEQYF. CDR3 sequence (DNA): TGTGCCAGCAGCACCGGGACACGAGCCTACGAGCAGTACTTC.